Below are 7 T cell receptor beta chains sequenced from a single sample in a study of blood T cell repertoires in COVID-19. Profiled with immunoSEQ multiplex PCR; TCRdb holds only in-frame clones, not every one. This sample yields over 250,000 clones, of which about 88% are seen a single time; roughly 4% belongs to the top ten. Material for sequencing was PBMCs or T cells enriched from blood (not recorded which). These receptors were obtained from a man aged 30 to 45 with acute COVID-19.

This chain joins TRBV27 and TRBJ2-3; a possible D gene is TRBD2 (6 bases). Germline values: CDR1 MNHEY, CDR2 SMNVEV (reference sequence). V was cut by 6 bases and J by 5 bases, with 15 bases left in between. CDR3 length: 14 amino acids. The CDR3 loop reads CASRVGGQGDTQYF. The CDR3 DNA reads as TGTGCCAGCAGGGTTGGAGGGCAGGGAGATACGCAGTATTTT.

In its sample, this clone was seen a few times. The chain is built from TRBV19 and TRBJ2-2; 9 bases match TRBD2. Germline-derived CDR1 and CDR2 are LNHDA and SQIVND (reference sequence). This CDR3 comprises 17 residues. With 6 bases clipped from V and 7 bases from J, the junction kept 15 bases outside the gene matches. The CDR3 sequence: CASRDNRLAARGGELFF. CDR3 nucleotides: TGTGCCAGTAGAGACAATCGACTAGCGGCACGGGGCGGGGAGCTGTTTTTT.

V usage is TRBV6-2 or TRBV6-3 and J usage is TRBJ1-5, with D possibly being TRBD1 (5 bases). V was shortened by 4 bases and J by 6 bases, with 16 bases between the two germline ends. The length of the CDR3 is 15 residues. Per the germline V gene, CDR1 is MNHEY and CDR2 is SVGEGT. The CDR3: CASSLLGTLGQPQHF. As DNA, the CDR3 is TGTGCCAGCAGTTTGTTAGGGACTTTGGGTCAGCCCCAGCATTTT.

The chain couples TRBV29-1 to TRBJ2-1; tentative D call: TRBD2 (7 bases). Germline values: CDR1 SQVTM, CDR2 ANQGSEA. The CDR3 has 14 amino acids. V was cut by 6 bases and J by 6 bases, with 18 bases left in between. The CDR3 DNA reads TGCAGCGTACCAAGGGGGGGGAGAATCAATGAGCAGTTCTTC. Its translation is CSVPRGGRINEQFF.

CDR3 in amino acids: CASSIDVNYGYTF. In DNA, the CDR3 is TGTGCCAGTAGTATAGACGTCAACTATGGCTACACCTTC. V and J are TRBV19 and TRBJ1-2; no clear D. Per germline, CDR1 LNHDA and CDR2 SQIVND (reference sequence). V was cut by 0 bases and J by 2 bases, with 4 bases left in between. The CDR3 runs to 13 residues.

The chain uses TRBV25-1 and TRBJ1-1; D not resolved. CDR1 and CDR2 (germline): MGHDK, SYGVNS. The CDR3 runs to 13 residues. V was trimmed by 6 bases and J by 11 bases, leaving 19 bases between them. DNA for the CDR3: TGTGCCAGCAGCGGGGTTTGGGAATCATTGGCTTTCTTT. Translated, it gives CASSGVWESLAFF.

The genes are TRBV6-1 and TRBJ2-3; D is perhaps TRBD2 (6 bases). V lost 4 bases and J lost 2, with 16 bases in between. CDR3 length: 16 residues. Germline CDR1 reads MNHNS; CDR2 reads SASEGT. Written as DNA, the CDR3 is TGTGCCAGCAGTGCGGAACTAGCCGCCTCCACAGATACGCAGTATTTT. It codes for CASSAELAASTDTQYF.